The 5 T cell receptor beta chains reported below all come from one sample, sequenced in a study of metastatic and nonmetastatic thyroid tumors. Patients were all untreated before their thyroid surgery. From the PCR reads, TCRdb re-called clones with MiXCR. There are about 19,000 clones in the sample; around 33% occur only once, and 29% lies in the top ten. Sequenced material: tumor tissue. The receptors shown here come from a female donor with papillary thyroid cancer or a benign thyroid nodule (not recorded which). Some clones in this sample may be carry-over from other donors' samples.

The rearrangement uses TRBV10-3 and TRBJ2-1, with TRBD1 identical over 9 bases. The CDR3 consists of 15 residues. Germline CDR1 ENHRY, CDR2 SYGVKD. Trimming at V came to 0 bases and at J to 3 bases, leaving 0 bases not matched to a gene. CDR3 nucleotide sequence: TGTGCCATCAGTGAGTCGACAGGGGGCTACAATGAGCAGTTCTTC. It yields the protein CAISESTGGYNEQFF.

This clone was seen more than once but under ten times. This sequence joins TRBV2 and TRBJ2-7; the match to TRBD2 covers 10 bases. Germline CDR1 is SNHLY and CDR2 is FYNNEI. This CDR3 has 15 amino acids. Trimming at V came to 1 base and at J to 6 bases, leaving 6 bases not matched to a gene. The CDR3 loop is CASSEEASGSIEQYF. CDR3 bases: TGTGCCAGCAGTGAAGAGGCTAGCGGGAGTATCGAGCAGTACTTC.

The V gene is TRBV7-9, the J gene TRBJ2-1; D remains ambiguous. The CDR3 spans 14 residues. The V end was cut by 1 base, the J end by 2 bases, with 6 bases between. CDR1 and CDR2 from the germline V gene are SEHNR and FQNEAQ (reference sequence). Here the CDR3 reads CASSLDATYNEQFF. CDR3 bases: TGTGCCAGCAGCTTAGACGCAACCTACAATGAGCAGTTCTTC. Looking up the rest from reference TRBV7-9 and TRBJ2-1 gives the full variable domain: DTGVSQNPRHKITKRGQNVTFRCDPISEHNRLYWYRQTLGQGPEFLTYFQNEAQLEKSRLLSDRFSAERPKGSFSTLEIQRTEQGDSAMYLCASSLDATYNEQFFGPGTRLTVL.

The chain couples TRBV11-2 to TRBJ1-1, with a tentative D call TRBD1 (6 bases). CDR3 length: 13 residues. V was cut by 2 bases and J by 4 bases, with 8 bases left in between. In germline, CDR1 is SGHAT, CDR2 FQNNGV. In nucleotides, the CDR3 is TGTGCCAGCAGCTTACCACAGGGCACTGAAGCTTTCTTT. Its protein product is CASSLPQGTEAFF.

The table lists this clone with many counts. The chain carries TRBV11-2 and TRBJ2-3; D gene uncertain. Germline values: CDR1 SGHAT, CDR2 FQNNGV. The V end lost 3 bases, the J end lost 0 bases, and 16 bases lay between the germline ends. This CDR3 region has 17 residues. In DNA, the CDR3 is TGTGCCAGCAGCTTCTCACTGGACCCTTCTAGCACAGATACGCAGTATTTT. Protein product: CASSFSLDPSSTDTQYF.